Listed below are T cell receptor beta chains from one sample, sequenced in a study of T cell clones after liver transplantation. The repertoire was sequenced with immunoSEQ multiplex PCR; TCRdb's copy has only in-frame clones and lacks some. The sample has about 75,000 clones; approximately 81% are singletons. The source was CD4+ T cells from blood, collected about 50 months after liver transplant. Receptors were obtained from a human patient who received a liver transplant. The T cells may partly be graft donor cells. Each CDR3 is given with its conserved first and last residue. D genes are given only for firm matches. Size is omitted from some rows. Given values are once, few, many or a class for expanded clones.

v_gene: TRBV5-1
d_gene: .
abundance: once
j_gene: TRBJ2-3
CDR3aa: CASYLGVRSTDTQYF
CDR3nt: TGCGCCAGCTACCTCGGGGTGAGGAGCACAGATACGCAGTATTTT

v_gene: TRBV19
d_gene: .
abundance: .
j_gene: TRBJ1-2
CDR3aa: CASSEYYGYTF
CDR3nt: TGTGCCAGTTCTGAGTACTATGGCTACACCTTC

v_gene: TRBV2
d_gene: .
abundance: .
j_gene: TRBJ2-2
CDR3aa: CASSRNRINTGELFF
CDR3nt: TGTGCCAGCAGTAGAAACAGGATAAACACCGGGGAGCTGTTTTTT

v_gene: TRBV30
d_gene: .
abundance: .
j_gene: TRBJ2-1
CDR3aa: CAWSGIASSSYNEQFF
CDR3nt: TGTGCCTGGAGTGGGATAGCGTCTAGCTCCTACAATGAGCAGTTCTTC

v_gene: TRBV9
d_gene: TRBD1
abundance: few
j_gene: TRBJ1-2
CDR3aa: CASSLGQGNYGYTF
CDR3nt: TGTGCCAGCAGCCTGGGACAGGGGAACTATGGCTACACCTTC

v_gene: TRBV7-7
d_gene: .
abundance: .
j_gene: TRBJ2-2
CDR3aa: CASSSNSRGELFF
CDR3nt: TGTGCTAGCAGCTCAAACTCTAGGGGGGAGCTGTTTTTT

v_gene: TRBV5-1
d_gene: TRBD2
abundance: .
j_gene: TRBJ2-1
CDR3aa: CASSFQRGRDEQFF
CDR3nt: TGCGCCAGCAGCTTCCAGCGGGGGAGGGATGAGCAGTTCTTC

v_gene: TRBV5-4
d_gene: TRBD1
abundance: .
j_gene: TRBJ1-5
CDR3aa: CASSLKGTGNQPQHF
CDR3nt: TGTGCCAGCAGCTTGAAAGGGACAGGGAATCAGCCCCAGCATTTT

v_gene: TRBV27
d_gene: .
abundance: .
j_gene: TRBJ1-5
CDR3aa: CASSPGFNQPQHF
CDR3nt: TGTGCCAGCAGCCCTGGTTTCAATCAGCCCCAGCATTTT

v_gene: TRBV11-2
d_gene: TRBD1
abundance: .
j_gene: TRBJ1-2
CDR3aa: CASSLGDRGLAGYTF
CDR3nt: TGTGCCAGCAGCTTAGGGGACAGGGGGCTTGCTGGCTACACCTTC

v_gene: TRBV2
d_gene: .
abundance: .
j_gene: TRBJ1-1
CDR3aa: CASKQGVLSSDTEAFF
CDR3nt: TGTGCCAGCAAGCAAGGCGTCCTCTCCTCGGACACTGAAGCTTTCTTT

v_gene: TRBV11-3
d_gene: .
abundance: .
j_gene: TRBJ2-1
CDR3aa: CASSYGSVYNEQFF
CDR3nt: TGTGCCAGCAGCTACGGGAGTGTTTACAATGAGCAGTTCTTC

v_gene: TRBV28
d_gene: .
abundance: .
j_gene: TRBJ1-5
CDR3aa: CASSSGRIGPQHF
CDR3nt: TGTGCCAGCAGCTCGGGGAGGATCGGGCCCCAGCATTTT

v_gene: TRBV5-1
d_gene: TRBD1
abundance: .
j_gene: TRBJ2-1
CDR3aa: CASSLVGQGGNEQFF
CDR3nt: TGCGCCAGCAGCTTGGTAGGACAGGGGGGCAATGAGCAGTTCTTC

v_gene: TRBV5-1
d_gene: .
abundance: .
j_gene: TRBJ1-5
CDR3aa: CASSLATRDGTAQHF
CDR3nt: TGCGCCAGCAGCTTGGCGACCCGGGACGGAACCGCCCAGCATTTT

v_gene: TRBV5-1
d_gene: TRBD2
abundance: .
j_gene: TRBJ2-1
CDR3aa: CASSLRGGNEQFF
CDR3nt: TGCGCCAGCAGCTTGCGGGGGGGCAATGAGCAGTTCTTC

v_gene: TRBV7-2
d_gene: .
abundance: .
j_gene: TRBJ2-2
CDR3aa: CASSPIYGELFF
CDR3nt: TGTGCCAGCAGCCCCATTTATGGGGAGCTGTTTTTT

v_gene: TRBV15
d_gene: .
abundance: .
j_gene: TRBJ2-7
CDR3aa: CATSSGPLGEQYF
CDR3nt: TGTGCCACCAGCAGTGGACCCCTAGGTGAGCAGTACTTC

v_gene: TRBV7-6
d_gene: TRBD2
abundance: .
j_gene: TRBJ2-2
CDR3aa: CASSLLLAANTGELFF
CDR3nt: TGTGCCAGCAGCTTACTGCTAGCGGCGAACACCGGGGAGCTGTTTTTT

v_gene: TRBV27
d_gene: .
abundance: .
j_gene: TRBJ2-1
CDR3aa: CASTPVSGTPKFF
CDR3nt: TGTGCCTCAACCCCGGTTAGCGGAACACCAAAGTTCTTC

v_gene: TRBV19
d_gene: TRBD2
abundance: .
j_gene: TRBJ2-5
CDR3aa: CASSIESGGSETQYF
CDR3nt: TGTGCCAGTAGTATAGAAAGCGGGGGCTCAGAGACCCAGTACTTC

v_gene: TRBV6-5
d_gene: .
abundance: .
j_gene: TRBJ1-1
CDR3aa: CASSNRNVIRAFF
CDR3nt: TGTGCCAGCAGTAACAGGAACGTGATTAGGGCTTTCTTT

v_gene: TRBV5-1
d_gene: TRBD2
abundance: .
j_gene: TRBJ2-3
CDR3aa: CASSLGPGGGTDTQYF
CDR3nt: TGCGCCAGCAGCTTGGGTCCGGGAGGTGGCACAGATACGCAGTATTTT

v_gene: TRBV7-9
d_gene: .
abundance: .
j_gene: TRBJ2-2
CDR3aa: CASIRGAKNTGELFF
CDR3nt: TGTGCCAGCATCCGCGGGGCTAAAAACACCGGGGAGCTGTTTTTT

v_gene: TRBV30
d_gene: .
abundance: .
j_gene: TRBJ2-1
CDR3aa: CAWGRRSTYNEQFF
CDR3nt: TGTGCCTGGGGTCGAAGGTCGACCTACAATGAGCAGTTCTTC

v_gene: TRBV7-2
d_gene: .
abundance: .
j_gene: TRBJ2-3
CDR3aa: CASSLAAVTDTQYF
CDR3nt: TGTGCCAGCAGCTTAGCTGCAGTCACAGATACGCAGTATTTT

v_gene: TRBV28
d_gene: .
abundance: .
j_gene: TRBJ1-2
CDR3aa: CASSRVGYTF
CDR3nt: TGTGCCAGCAGTAGGGTAGGCTACACCTTC

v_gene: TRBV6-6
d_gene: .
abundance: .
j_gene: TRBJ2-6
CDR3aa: CASSSRGTGANVLTF
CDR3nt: TGTGCCAGCAGCTCCAGGGGTACAGGGGCCAACGTCCTGACTTTC

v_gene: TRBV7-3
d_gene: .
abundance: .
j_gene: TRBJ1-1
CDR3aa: CASSLAWGTEAFF
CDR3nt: TGTGCCAGCAGCTTAGCTTGGGGGACTGAAGCTTTCTTT

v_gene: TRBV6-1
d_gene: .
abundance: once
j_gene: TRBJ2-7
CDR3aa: CASSKNRNSYEQYF
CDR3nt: TGTGCCAGCAGTAAGAACAGGAATTCCTACGAGCAGTACTTC

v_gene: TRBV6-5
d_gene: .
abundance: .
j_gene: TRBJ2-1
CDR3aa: CASRASRVGEQFF
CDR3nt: TGTGCCAGCAGGGCCTCTCGGGTGGGGGAGCAGTTCTTC

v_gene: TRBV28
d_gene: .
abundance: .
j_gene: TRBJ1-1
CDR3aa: CAIPGGDTEAFF
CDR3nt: TGTGCCATCCCGGGAGGGGACACTGAAGCTTTCTTT

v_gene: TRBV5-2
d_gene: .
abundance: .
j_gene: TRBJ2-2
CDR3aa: CASSPEDTGELFF
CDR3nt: TGTGCCAGCAGCCCAGAAGACACCGGGGAGCTGTTTTTT

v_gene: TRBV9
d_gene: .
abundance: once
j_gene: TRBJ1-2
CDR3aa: CASSVADTGPYGYTF
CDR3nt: TGTGCCAGCAGCGTAGCAGATACGGGGCCCTATGGCTACACCTTC

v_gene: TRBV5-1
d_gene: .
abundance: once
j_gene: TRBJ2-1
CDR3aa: CASSLEAQEGYNEQFF
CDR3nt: TGCGCCAGCAGCTTGGAAGCGCAAGAGGGTTACAATGAGCAGTTCTTC